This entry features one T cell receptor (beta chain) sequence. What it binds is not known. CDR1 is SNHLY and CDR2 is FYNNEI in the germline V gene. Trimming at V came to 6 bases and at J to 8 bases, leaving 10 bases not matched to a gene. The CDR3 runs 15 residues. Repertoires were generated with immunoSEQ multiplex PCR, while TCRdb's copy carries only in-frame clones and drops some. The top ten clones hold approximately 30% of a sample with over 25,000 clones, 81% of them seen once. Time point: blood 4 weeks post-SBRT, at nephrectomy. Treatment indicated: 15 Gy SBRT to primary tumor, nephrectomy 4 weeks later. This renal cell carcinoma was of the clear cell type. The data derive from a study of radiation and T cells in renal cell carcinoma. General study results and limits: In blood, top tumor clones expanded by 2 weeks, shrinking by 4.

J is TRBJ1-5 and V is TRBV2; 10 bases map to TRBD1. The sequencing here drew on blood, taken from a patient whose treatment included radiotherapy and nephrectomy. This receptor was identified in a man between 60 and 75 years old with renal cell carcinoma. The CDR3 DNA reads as TGTGCCAGCAGCCTGGGACAGGGGAAAGTGGAGCCCCAGCATTTT. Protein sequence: CASSLGQGKVEPQHF.